The clone carrying this T cell receptor (beta chain) was observed many times. Its antigen is undetermined. The sample holds other DNA sequences that translate to the same CDR3. This specimen comes from a study of beta chain features in type 1 diabetes. The authors reverse transcribed all of the isolated RNA, so sequencing captured expressed TCRB transcripts. Using immunoSEQ multiplex PCR, the repertoire was profiled, and TCRdb retains in-frame clones only, with some absent. The profile covers about 220,000 clones, with roughly 10% appearing a single time and roughly 1.4% taken by the ten largest. Findings and limits, study-wide: Healthy donors had naive, central memory and Treg TCRB repertoires that appeared less similar than those seen among patients.

This receptor was identified in a man between 18 and 35 years old in good health. Sequencing was done on a sample of central memory CD4+ T cells from blood.

CDR3 in amino acids: CASSLALAGAYNEQFF. The DNA for the CDR3 is TGTGCCAGCAGCTTAGCCTTAGCGGGAGCTTACAATGAGCAGTTCTTC. The rearrangement uses TRBV7-9 and TRBJ2-1; 9 nucleotides match TRBD2. The V gene end was trimmed by 0 bases and the J gene end by 4 bases; junction bases not matched to a gene: 4. CDR1 and CDR2 from the germline V gene are SEHNR and FQNEAQ (reference sequence). The CDR3 sequence is 16 residues long.